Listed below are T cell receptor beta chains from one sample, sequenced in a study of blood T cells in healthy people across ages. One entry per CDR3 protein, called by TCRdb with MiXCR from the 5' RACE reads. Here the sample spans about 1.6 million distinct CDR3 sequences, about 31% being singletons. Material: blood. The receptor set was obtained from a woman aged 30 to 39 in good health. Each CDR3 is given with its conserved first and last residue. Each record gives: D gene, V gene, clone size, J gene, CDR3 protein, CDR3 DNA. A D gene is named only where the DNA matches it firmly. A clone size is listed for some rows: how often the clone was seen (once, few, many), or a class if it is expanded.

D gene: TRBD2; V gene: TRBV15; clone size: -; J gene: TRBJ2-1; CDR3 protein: CATSRETSINEQFF; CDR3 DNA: TGTGCCACCAGCAGGGAGACTAGCATAAATGAGCAGTTCTTC
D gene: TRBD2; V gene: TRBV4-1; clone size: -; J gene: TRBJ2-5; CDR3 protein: CTSSHGWGGQETQYF; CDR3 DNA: TGCACCAGCAGCCACGGTTGGGGGGGCCAAGAGACCCAGTACTTC
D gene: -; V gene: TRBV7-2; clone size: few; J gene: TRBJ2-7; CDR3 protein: CASTVASASYEQYF; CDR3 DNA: TGTGCCAGCACCGTGGCTAGCGCGAGCTACGAGCAGTACTTC
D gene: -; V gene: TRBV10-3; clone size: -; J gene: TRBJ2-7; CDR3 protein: CAISTGQSPYEQYF; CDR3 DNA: TGTGCCATCAGTACAGGACAAAGCCCCTACGAGCAGTACTTC
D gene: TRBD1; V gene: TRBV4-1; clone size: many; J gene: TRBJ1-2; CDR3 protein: CASSQDDRAYGYTF; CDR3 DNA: TGCGCCAGCAGCCAAGATGACAGGGCCTATGGCTACACCTTC
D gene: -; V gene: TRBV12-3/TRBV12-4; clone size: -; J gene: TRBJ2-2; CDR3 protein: CASSFGPGPRTGELFF; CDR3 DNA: TGTGCCAGCAGTTTTGGACCGGGGCCACGAACCGGGGAGCTGTTTTTT
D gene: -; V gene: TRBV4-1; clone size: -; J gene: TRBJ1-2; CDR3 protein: CASSPTGAGKGYTF; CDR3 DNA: TGCGCCAGCAGCCCGACAGGCGCAGGTAAGGGCTACACCTTC
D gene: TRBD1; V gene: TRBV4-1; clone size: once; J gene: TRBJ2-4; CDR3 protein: CASSQAGTGGTEQYF; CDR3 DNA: TGCGCCAGCAGCCAAGCTGGGACAGGGGGTACTGAGCAGTACTTC
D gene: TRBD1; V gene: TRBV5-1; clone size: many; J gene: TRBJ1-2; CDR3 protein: CASSWTGANYGYTF; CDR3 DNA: TGCGCCAGCAGCTGGACAGGGGCCAACTATGGCTACACCTTC
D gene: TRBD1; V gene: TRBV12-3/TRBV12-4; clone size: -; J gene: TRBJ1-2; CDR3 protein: CASSQGQGISSRGYTF; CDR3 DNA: TGTGCCAGCAGTCAAGGACAGGGGATCAGTTCACGTGGCTACACCTTC
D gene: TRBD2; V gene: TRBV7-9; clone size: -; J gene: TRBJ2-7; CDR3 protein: CASSLLTSGISYEQYF; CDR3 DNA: TGTGCCAGCAGCTTATTGACTAGCGGGATTTCCTACGAGCAGTACTTC
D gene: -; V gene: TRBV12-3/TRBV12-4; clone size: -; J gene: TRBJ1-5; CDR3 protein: CASSFDPSQPQHF; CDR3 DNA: TGTGCCAGCAGTTTCGACCCGAGCCAGCCCCAGCATTTT
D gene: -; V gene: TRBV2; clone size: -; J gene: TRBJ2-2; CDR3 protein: CASRGGADFNTGELFF; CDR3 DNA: TGTGCCAGCAGAGGGGGTGCGGATTTTAACACCGGGGAGCTGTTTTTT
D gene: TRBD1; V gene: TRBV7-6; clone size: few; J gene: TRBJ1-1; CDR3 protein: CASSLTGVGEAFF; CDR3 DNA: TGTGCCAGCAGCTTGACAGGGGTAGGTGAAGCTTTCTTT
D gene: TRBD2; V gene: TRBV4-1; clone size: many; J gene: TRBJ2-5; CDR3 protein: CASSRIRTSGQETQYF; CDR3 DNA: TGCGCCAGCAGCCGTATAAGGACTAGCGGACAAGAGACCCAGTACTTC
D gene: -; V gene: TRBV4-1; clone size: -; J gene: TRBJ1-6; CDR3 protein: CASSRVYNSPLHF; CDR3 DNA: TGCGCCAGCAGTCGGGTCTATAATTCACCCCTCCACTTT
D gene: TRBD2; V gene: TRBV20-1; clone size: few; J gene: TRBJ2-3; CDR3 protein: CNLLSGLAGGTDTQYF; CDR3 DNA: TGCAACCTTCTAAGTGGACTAGCGGGGGGAACAGATACGCAGTATTTT